A single sample is the source of the 13 T cell receptor delta chains below, sequenced in a study of gamma-delta chains in newborns, infants, children. TCRdb reapplied CATT to the reads. The sample includes roughly 15,000 delta-chain clones, less than 9.5% of them seen just once. Sequencing was performed on blood. The receptor set was obtained from a child who was a newborn, infant or young child, either healthy, febrile or measles-vaccinated (not recorded which).

Worth noting for this clone: The sample carries other DNA sequences with the same CDR3. This chain uses TRDV2 with TRDJ3, with a weak D call TRDD3 (6 bases). The V end was cut by 0 bases, the J end by 1 base, with 12 bases between. CDR3 length equals 18 residues. Germline V gives CDR1 GEAIGNYY, CDR2 EKD. The CDR3 sequence is CACDTVVGVSWDTRQMFF. The CDR3 region has the DNA TGTGCCTGTGACACCGTGGTGGGGGTTTCCTGGGACACCCGACAGATGTTTTTC.

This clone was counted a few times. Other DNA sequences within the sample encode an identical CDR3. V gene TRDV2 combines with J gene TRDJ3, with 13 nucleotides matching TRDD3. The CDR3 spans 17 residues. V trimming: 3 bases; J trimming: 5 bases; junction bases outside the gene matches: 3. In germline, CDR1 is GEAIGNYY, CDR2 EKD. Here the CDR3 DNA reads TGTGCCTGTGACGTACTGGGGGATACGCGGGACACCCGACAGATGTTTTTC. It codes for CACDVLGDTRDTRQMFF.

This clone showed up just a few times. Other DNA sequences within the sample encode an identical CDR3. The rearrangement joins TRDV2 to TRDJ3, with D possibly being TRDD3 (5 bases). This CDR3 is 18 amino acids long. The V gene lost 0 bases and the J gene lost 0 bases, with 11 bases spanning the gap. CDR1 is GEAIGNYY and CDR2 is EKD in the germline V gene. The chain's CDR3 is CACDTAGGSSWDTRQMFF. DNA for the CDR3: TGTGCCTGTGACACCGCGGGGGGTAGCTCCTGGGACACCCGACAGATGTTTTTC.

This clone was counted at least ten times. Within the sample, other DNA sequences also encode this same CDR3. This sequence joins TRDV2 and TRDJ3, with TRDD3 matching over 13 bases. J lost 1 base, V lost 2 bases, and 1 base had no gene match. The CDR3 consists of 18 residues. Germline V CDR1 and CDR2: GEAIGNYY, EKD. The CDR3: CACDRLGDTSWDTRQMFF. CDR3 sequence (DNA): TGTGCCTGTGACAGACTGGGGGATACGTCCTGGGACACCCGACAGATGTTTTTC.

This clone is medium-sized within its sample. This chain joins TRAV29/DV5 and TRDJ1; D not certain. CDR3 size: 13 residues. V was clipped by 0 bases and J by 1 base, with 7 bases between them. The germline CDR1 and CDR2 sequences are NSMFDY and ISSIKDK. CDR3 in DNA: TGTGCAGCAAGCGGTCGAACCACCGATAAACTCATCTTT. This gives the protein CAASGRTTDKLIF.

Remarks on this clone: The translation of this DNA and the TCRdb protein of a much larger clone differ at residue 11, probably owing to a read error; the protein shown here is translated from the DNA. The chain links TRDV2 to TRDJ3; 13 positions match TRDD3. Unmatched junction bases numbered 5, after V lost 0 bases and J lost 4 bases. There are 19 residues in the CDR3. CDR1 and CDR2 (germline): GEAIGNYY, EKD. For the CDR3, the DNA is TGTGCCTGTGACACCGTACTGGGGGATACGTGGTGGGACACCCGACAGATGTTTTTC. Encoded protein: CACDTVLGDTWWDTRQMFF.

Notes on this clone: The junction differs from germline at one of its ends, possibly a read error. The gene calls are TRDV2 and TRDJ2; 8 bases are a match to TRDD3. CDR1 is GEAIGNYY and CDR2 is EKD in the germline V gene. The length of the CDR3 is 15 residues. CDR3 nucleotide sequence: TGTGCCTGTGACGTACTGGGGGCTACGACAGCACACCTCTTCTTT. It encodes CACDVLGATTAHLFF.

The genes are TRDV2 and TRDJ1, with 10 bases identical to TRDD3. CDR1 is GEAIGNYY and CDR2 is EKD in the germline V gene. This CDR3 spans 17 amino acids. Losses at the gene ends were 1 base for V and 0 bases for J; bases not matched to a gene: 7. The CDR3 region is CACDTGFTGGYTDKLIF. The CDR3 coding sequence is TGTGCCTGTGACACAGGGTTTACTGGGGGATACACCGATAAACTCATCTTT.

This clone is labeled as medium-sized. The sample holds other DNA sequences that translate to the same CDR3. The chain employs TRDV2 and TRDJ3; 11 positions match TRDD3. Trimming removed 0 bases from V and 0 bases from J; junction bases left unmatched: 3. CDR1 is GEAIGNYY, CDR2 EKD, per germline. The CDR3 is made up of 19 amino acids. DNA for the CDR3: TGTGCCTGTGACACCTGGGGGATACGGAGCTCCTGGGACACCCGACAGATGTTTTTC. This encodes CACDTWGIRSSWDTRQMFF.

There are a few counts of this clone. This sequence joins TRDV2 and TRDJ3; 7 bases map to TRDD3. The V segment lost 0 bases and the J segment 0 bases; nucleotides outside the gene matches: 7. Germline V gene lookup returns CDR1 GEAIGNYY and CDR2 EKD. CDR3 size: 19 residues. The CDR3 nucleotides read TGTGCCTGTGACACCGCTGGGGGCCCCAACTCCTGGGACACCCGACAGATGTTTTTC. It yields the protein CACDTAGGPNSWDTRQMFF.

This clone was detected ten times or more. This rearrangement joins TRDV2 to TRDJ3; 7 nucleotides line up with TRDD3. CDR3 size: 19 residues. Trimming cost V 0 bases and J 1 base; bases outside gene matches: 8. CDR1 is GEAIGNYY and CDR2 is EKD in the germline V gene. CDR3 coding DNA: TGTGCCTGTGACACCGTCGGATACGTAGGGTCCTGGGACACCCGACAGATGTTTTTC. Protein product: CACDTVGYVGSWDTRQMFF.

This clone was recorded at least ten times. Other DNA variants within this sample encode the same CDR3. The chain recombines TRDV2 with TRDJ3, with 8 nucleotides matching TRDD3. V lost 0 bases, J lost 0 bases, and 6 bases stayed unmatched. CDR1 is GEAIGNYY and CDR2 is EKD in the germline V gene. This CDR3 spans 19 amino acids. The CDR3 protein is CACDTVLGVHSWDTRQMFF. CDR3 in DNA: TGTGCCTGTGACACCGTACTGGGGGTTCACTCCTGGGACACCCGACAGATGTTTTTC.

This chain connects TRDV2 to TRDJ2; the D gene could be TRDD1 or TRDD3 (5 bases each). The length of the CDR3 is 16 residues. V lost 0 bases and J lost 4, with 14 bases in between. In germline, CDR1 is GEAIGNYY, CDR2 EKD. CDR3 sequence reads: CACDTVGNRPTAQLFF. The CDR3 DNA follows: TGTGCCTGTGACACCGTGGGGAATAGACCGACAGCACAACTCTTCTTT.